Here is one T cell receptor beta chain with its context. Its cognate antigen is unknown. This specimen comes from a study of cytomegalovirus exposure and HLA in healthy donors. The length of the CDR3 is 15 residues. Germline CDR1 is SGHAT and CDR2 is FQNNGV. Trimming left V 1 base short and J 4 bases short, with 11 bases between. Findings and caveats of the study: Cytomegalovirus association was listed for approximately 160 TCR beta chains. A classifier reportedly called cytomegalovirus status with high sensitivity and specificity.

The PCR contained 60 Vbeta and 13 Jbeta primers. Sequencing was performed with immunoSEQ multiplex PCR; in TCRdb, only in-frame clones are kept and a portion is missing. The sample yields 50,000 or so clones, about four fifths seen once. The TCR sequence derives from a woman between 18 and 29 years old in good health and CMV-seronegative. V and J are TRBV11-2 and TRBJ1-3; possible D gene TRBD1, 6 bases. What was sequenced was PBMCs. Here the CDR3 reads CASSLGTVGGNTIYF. For the CDR3, the DNA is TGTGCCAGCAGCTTAGGGACAGTGGGAGGAAACACCATATATTTT.